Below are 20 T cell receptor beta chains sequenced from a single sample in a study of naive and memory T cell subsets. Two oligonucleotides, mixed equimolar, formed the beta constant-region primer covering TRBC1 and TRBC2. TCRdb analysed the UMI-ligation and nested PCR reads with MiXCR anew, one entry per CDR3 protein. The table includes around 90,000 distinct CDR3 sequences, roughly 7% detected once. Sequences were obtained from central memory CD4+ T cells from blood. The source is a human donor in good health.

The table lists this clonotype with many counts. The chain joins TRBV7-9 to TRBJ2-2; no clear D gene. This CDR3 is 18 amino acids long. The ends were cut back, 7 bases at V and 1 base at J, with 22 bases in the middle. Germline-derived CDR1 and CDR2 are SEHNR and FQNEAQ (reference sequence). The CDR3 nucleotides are TGTGCCAGCACCCCTTTACCGGGCCCCCCTAGGAACACCGGGGAGCTGTTTTTT. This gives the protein CASTPLPGPPRNTGELFF.

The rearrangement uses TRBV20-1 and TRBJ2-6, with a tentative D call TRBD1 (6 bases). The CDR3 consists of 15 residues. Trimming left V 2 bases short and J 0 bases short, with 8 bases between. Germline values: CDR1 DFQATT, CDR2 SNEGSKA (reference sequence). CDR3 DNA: TGCAGTGCTAGACGGGACACCTCTGGGGCCAACGTCCTGACTTTC. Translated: CSARRDTSGANVLTF.

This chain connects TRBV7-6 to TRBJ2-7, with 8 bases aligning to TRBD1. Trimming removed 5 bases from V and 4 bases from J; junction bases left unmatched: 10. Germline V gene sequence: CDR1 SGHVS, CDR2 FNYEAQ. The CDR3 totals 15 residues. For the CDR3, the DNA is TGTGCCAGCAGCGCCCGGACAGGGCGACAATACGAGCAGTACTTC. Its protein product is CASSARTGRQYEQYF.

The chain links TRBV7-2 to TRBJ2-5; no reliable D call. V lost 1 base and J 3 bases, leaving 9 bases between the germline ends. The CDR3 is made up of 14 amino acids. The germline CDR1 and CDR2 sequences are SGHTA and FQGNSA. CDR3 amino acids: CASSLGISKETQYF. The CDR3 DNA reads TGTGCCAGCAGCTTAGGGATCTCTAAAGAGACCCAGTACTTC. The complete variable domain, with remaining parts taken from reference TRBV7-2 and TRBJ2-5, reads GAGVSQSPSNKVTEKGKDVELRCDPISGHTALYWYRQSLGQGLEFLIYFQGNSAPDKSGLPSDRFSAERTGGSVSTLTIQRTQQEDSAVYLCASSLGISKETQYFGPGTRLLVL.

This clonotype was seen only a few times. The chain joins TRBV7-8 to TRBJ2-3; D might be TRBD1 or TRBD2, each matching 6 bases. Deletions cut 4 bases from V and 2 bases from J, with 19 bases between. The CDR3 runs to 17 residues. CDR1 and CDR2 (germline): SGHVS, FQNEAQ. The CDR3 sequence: CASSSLGAGHLTDTQYF. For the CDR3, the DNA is TGTGCCAGCAGCTCCCTGGGGGCGGGACACCTCACAGATACGCAGTATTTT.

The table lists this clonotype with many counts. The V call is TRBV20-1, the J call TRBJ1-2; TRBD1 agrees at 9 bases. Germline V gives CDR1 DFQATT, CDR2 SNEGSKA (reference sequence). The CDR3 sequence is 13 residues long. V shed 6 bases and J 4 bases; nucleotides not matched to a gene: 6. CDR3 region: CSAESGQGYGYTF. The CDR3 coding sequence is TGCAGTGCCGAATCGGGACAGGGCTATGGCTACACCTTC.

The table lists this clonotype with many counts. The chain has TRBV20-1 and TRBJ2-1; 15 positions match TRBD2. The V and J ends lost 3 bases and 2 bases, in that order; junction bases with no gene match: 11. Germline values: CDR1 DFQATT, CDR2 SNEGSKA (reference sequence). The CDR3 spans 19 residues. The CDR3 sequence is CSARSPRTSGGGAYNEQFF. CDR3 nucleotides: TGCAGTGCTAGGTCCCCCAGGACTAGCGGGGGGGGGGCCTACAATGAGCAGTTCTTC.

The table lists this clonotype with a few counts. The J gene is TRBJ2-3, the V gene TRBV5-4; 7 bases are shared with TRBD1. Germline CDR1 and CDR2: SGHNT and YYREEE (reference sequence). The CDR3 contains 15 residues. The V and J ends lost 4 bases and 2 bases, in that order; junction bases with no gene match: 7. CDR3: CASSRPGQHTDTQYF. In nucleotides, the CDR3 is TGTGCCAGCAGCCGGCCGGGACAGCACACAGATACGCAGTATTTT.

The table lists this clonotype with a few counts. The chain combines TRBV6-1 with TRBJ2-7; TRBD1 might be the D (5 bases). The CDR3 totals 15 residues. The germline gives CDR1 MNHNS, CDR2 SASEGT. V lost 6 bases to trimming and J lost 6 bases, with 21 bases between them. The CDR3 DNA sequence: TGTGCCAGCAGGGATAAAGGGGCAGCTCCCTCCGAGCAGTACTTC. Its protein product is CASRDKGAAPSEQYF.

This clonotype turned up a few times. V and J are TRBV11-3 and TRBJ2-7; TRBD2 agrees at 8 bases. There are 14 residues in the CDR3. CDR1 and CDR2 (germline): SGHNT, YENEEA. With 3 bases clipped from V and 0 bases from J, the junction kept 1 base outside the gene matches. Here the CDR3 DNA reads TGTGCCAGCAGCTTCGGGAGGGACTCCTACGAGCAGTACTTC. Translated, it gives CASSFGRDSYEQYF.

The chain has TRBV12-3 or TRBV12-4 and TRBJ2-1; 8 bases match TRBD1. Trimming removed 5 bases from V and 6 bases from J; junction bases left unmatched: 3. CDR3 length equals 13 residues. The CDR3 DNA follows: TGTGCCAGCAGTCGAGACAGGGGCAATGAGCAGTTCTTC. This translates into CASSRDRGNEQFF.

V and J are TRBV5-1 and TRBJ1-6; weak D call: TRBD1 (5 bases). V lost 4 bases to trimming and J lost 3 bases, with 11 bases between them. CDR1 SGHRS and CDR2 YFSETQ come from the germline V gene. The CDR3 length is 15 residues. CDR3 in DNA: TGCGCCAGCAGCCCCAGGGTGGACTATAATTCACCCCTCCACTTT. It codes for CASSPRVDYNSPLHF. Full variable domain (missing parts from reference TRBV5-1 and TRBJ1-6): KAGVTQTPRYLIKTRGQQVTLSCSPISGHRSVSWYQQTPGQGLQFLFEYFSETQRNKGNFPGRFSGRQFSNSRSEMNVSTLELGDSALYLCASSPRVDYNSPLHFGNGTRLTVT.

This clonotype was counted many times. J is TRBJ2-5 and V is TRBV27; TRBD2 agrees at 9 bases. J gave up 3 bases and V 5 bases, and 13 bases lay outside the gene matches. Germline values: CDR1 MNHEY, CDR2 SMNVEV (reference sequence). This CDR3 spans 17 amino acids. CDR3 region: CASSPRRGASGEETQYF. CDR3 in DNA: TGTGCCAGCAGTCCACGCCGGGGTGCTAGCGGGGAAGAGACCCAGTACTTC.

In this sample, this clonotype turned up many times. CDR3 in amino acids: CASSQGASTGNTIYF. DNA for the CDR3: TGTGCCAGCAGCCAAGGAGCCTCTACTGGAAACACCATATATTTT. The V and J genes are TRBV3-1 and TRBJ1-3, with D unclear. The V end lost 1 base, the J end lost 2 bases, and 9 bases lay between the germline ends. Germline V gives CDR1 LGHDT, CDR2 YNNKEL (reference sequence). The CDR3 loop spans 15 amino acids. Together with reference TRBV3-1 and TRBJ1-3, the CDR3 gives the full variable domain: DTAVSQTPKYLVTQMGNDKSIKCEQNLGHDTMYWYKQDSKKFLKIMFSYNNKELIINETVPNRFSPKSPDKAHLNLHINSLELGDSAVYFCASSQGASTGNTIYFGEGSWLTVV.

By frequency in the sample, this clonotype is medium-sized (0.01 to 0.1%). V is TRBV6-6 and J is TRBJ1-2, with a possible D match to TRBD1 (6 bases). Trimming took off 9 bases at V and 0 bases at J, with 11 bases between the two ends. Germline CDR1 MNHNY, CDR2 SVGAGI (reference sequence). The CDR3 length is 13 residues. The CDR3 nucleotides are TGTGCCAGTAAGGACAGCGCTAACTATGGCTACACCTTC. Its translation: CASKDSANYGYTF.

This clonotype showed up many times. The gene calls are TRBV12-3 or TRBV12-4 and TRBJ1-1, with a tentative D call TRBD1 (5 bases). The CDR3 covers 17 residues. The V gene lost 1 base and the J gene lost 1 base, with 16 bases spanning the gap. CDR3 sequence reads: CASSLGAGRGWNTEAFF. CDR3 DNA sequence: TGTGCCAGCAGTTTAGGGGCTGGGAGGGGCTGGAACACTGAAGCTTTCTTT.

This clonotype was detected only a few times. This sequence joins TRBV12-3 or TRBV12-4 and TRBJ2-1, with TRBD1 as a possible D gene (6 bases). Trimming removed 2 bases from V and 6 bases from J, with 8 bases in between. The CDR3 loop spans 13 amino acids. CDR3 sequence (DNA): TGTGCCAGCAGTTTAACAGGGACCAATGAGCAGTTCTTC. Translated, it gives CASSLTGTNEQFF.

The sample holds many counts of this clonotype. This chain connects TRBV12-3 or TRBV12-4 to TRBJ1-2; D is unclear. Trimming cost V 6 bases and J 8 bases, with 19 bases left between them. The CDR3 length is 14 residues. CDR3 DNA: TGTGCCAGCAGCCCCGCGGGAAAATATGCGGGCTACACCTTC. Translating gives CASSPAGKYAGYTF.

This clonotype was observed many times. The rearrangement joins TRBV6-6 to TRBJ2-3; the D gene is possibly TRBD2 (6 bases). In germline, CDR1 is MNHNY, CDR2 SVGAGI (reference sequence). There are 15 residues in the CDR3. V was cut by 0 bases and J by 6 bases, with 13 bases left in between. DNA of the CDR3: TGTGCCAGCAGTTACTCCCTACTAGCAACCGATACGCAGTATTTT. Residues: CASSYSLLATDTQYF.

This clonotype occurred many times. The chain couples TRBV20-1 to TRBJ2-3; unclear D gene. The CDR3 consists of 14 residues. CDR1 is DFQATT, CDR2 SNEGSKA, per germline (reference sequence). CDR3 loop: CSKGSLHETDTQYF. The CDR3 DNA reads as TGCAGCAAGGGCTCCCTGCATGAGACAGATACGCAGTATTTT.